A single TCR beta chain is shown here with its context. These data originate in a study of control samples from healthy donors and cancer patients. CDR1 and CDR2 (germline): KGHSH, LQKENI. V dropped 3 bases and J dropped 5 bases, with 16 bases sitting between them. This CDR3 has 16 residues. Sequencing used immunoSEQ multiplex PCR; TCRdb keeps in-frame clones, though not all of them. The data hold approximately 110,000 clones, with approximately 90% observed a single time. Sequencing was carried out using blood. The genes are TRBV18 and TRBJ1-4; D uncertain. This TCR was sampled from a woman aged 50 to 60 in good health. The CDR3 sequence: CASSPLSPSSNEKLFF. The CDR3 DNA is TGTGCCAGCTCACCTTTAAGTCCCAGTTCGAATGAAAAACTGTTTTTT.